What follows are 5 T cell receptor beta chains derived from one specimen sequenced in a study of blood T cell repertoires in COVID-19. Here immunoSEQ multiplex PCR was the method, and the copy in TCRdb shows in-frame clones only, minus some. The table shows 98,000 or so clones, with roughly nine tenths occurring only once. The sample was peripheral blood. Receptors were obtained from a human donor in a cohort sampled during active COVID-19.

The rearrangement joins TRBV28 to TRBJ1-5; 8 bases are a match to TRBD1. The CDR3 loop spans 17 amino acids. The V gene end was trimmed by 5 bases and the J gene end by 3 bases; junction bases not matched to a gene: 12. Germline V gene sequence: CDR1 MDHEN, CDR2 SYDVKM. The CDR3 loop is CASSIPQGTGNNQPQHF. The CDR3 DNA is TGTGCCAGCAGTATCCCCCAAGGGACAGGCAACAATCAGCCCCAGCATTTT. Full variable domain (missing parts from reference TRBV28 and TRBJ1-5): DVKVTQSSRYLVKRTGEKVFLECVQDMDHENMFWYRQDPGLGLRLIYFSYDVKMKEKGDIPEGYSVSREKKERFSLILESASTNQTSMYLCASSIPQGTGNNQPQHFGDGTRLSIL.

The V and J genes are TRBV28 and TRBJ2-7, with 7 bases matching TRBD1. The CDR3 totals 14 residues. Germline lookup yields CDR1 MDHEN and CDR2 SYDVKM. J was trimmed by 6 bases and V by 4 bases; bases with no gene match: 9. This CDR3 reads CASSSRQGMSEQYF. The CDR3 DNA is TGTGCCAGCAGTTCCCGACAGGGAATGAGCGAGCAGTACTTC.

This sequence joins TRBV19 and TRBJ1-2; D gene ambiguous. V dropped 3 bases and J dropped 4 bases, with 6 bases sitting between them. Per the germline V gene, CDR1 is LNHDA and CDR2 is SQIVND (reference sequence). The CDR3 has 12 residues. CDR3 protein: CASSMRSYGYTF. The CDR3 DNA sequence: TGTGCCAGTAGTATGAGGAGCTATGGCTACACCTTC. Supplemented by reference TRBV19 and TRBJ1-2, the full variable domain reads DGGITQSPKYLFRKEGQNVTLSCEQNLNHDAMYWYRQDPGQGLRLIYYSQIVNDFQKGDIAEGYSVSREKKESFPLTVTSAQKNPTAFYLCASSMRSYGYTFGSGTRLTVV.

The rearrangement uses TRBV18 and TRBJ2-2, with D possibly being TRBD1 (5 bases). CDR1 is KGHSH, CDR2 LQKENI, per germline. The CDR3 length is 13 residues. V was cut by 5 bases and J by 5 bases, with 9 bases left in between. CDR3 region: CASSARDTGELFF. The CDR3 DNA sequence: TGTGCCAGCTCAGCCAGGGATACCGGGGAGCTGTTTTTT.

This chain links TRBV7-9 with TRBJ2-1, with D possibly TRBD2 on 7 matching bases. V lost 5 bases, J lost 7 bases, and 18 bases lay in between. CDR1 is SEHNR and CDR2 is FQNEAQ in the germline V gene (reference sequence). CDR3 length: 15 residues. The CDR3 protein is CASSPRGGASNEQFF. The CDR3 DNA follows: TGTGCCAGCAGCCCTAGAGGGGGGGCCTCGAATGAGCAGTTCTTC.